This T cell receptor beta chain was identified during a study of response to subunit inactivated influenza vaccine. This CDR3 is built from 11 residues. Trimming cost V 6 bases and J 15 bases, with 12 bases left between them. TCRdb reprocessed the RT-PCR reads via MiXCR and lists one record per CDR3 protein. The sample has roughly 550,000 distinct CDR3 sequences; less than 25% are singletons. The sample was also linked to a second study, of T cells expressing NK-cell markers. Per that paper: The TCR beta cDNA came from 5'RACE template switching with UMIs.

The receptor was derived from a man in his fifties who received an inactivated influenza vaccine. The chain employs TRBV12-3 or TRBV12-4 and TRBJ2-6; D may be TRBD1 (5 bases). Sequenced here: CD4+ T cells sorted from PBMCs, sampled 11 to 12 days after vaccination. CDR3 region: CASSQRRGLTF. The DNA for the CDR3 is TGTGCCAGCAGCCAACGTAGGGGCCTGACTTTC.